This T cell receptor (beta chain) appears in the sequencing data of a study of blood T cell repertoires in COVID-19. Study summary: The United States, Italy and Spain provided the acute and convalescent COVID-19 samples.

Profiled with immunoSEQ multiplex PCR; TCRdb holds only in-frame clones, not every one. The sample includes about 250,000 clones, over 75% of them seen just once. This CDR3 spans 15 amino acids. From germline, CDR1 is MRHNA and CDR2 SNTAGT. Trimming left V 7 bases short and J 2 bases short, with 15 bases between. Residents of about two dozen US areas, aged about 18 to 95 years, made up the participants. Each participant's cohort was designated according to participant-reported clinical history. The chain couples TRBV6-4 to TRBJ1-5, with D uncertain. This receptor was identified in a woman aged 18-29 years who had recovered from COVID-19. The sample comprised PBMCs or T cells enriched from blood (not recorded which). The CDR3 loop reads CASTRREKGNQPQHF. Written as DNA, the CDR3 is TGTGCCAGCACCCGTCGGGAAAAGGGCAATCAGCCCCAGCATTTT.